This T cell receptor (beta chain) derives from a study of cytomegalovirus exposure and HLA in healthy donors. Study observations and caveats: An Asian-associated ancestry cluster reportedly showed fewer N-insertions than the approximately 670-donor mean in a later analysis.

The CDR3 extends over 17 amino acids. V lost 0 bases and J lost 4; bases outside the gene matches: 7. Germline CDR1 reads LNHDA; CDR2 reads SQIVND (reference sequence). PCR employed 60 Vbeta and 13 Jbeta primers. Sequenced by immunoSEQ multiplex PCR; TCRdb stores in-frame clones only, minus some. Counted here are 95,000 to 150,000 clones, around 69% occurring once; the ten biggest clones make up approximately 8.5%. This clone was seen once. Its target is not known. The origin of this receptor is a woman aged 40 to 50 in good health and CMV-seropositive. The rearrangement links TRBV19 to TRBJ2-1; 9 bases agree with TRBD2. The sequenced sample was PBMCs. This CDR3 is CASSIDSGRGGYNEQFF. The CDR3 DNA reads TGTGCCAGTAGTATAGATAGCGGGAGAGGGGGTTACAATGAGCAGTTCTTC.